Listed below are T cell receptor beta chains from one sample, sequenced in a study of cytomegalovirus exposure and HLA in healthy donors. Libraries were prepared by immunoSEQ multiplex PCR; TCRdb keeps only in-frame clonotypes and omits some of them. The data contain about 110,000 clones, around 75% of them singletons. Sequencing was performed on PBMCs. The source of these receptors is a man aged 25-40 years in good health and CMV-seronegative. Both conserved end residues are part of each CDR3. A D gene is named only where the DNA matches it firmly. Expanded clones get a size class; other rows say once, few or many, or leave the size out.

TRBD1	14	-	TRBJ1-2	TRBV6-5	CASSYLQGLSGYTF	TGTGCCAGCAGTTACCTACAGGGGTTGAGCGGCTACACCTTC
-	12	-	TRBJ1-2	TRBV4-3	CASSQASYGYTF	TGCGCCAGCAGCCAAGCATCCTATGGCTACACCTTC
-	13	-	TRBJ1-1	TRBV7-2	CASSVRGLTEAFF	TGTGCCAGCAGCGTTCGGGGGTTAACTGAAGCTTTCTTT
TRBD2	15	-	TRBJ2-7	TRBV5-1	CASSLGWGLAPEQYF	TGCGCCAGCAGCTTGGGGTGGGGACTAGCGCCCGAGCAGTACTTC
TRBD2	14	-	TRBJ2-7	TRBV9	CASSWTSGSGEQYF	TGTGCCAGTTCCTGGACTAGCGGGAGCGGCGAGCAGTACTTC
-	16	once	TRBJ2-3	TRBV5-1	CASSPPRASSTDTQYF	TGCGCCAGCAGCCCCCCCCGGGCTAGCAGCACAGATACGCAGTATTTT
-	13	-	TRBJ2-1	TRBV27	CASGLSPEGEQFF	TGTGCCAGCGGGCTCTCCCCGGAGGGTGAGCAGTTCTTC
TRBD1	16	few	TRBJ1-3	TRBV2	CASSVDRPPSGNTIYF	TGTGCCAGCAGTGTGGACAGGCCTCCCTCTGGAAACACCATATATTTT
-	14	-	TRBJ1-5	TRBV27	CASSLKSGNQPQHF	TGTGCCAGCAGTCTAAAATCAGGGAATCAGCCCCAGCATTTT
-	13	-	TRBJ1-1	TRBV6-4	CASSETASTEAFF	TGTGCCAGCAGTGAAACAGCTTCGACTGAAGCTTTCTTT
TRBD1	15	-	TRBJ2-2	TRBV2	CASSERQGVTGELFF	TGTGCCAGCAGTGAAAGGCAGGGGGTCACCGGGGAGCTGTTTTTT
TRBD1	13	once	TRBJ1-2	TRBV30	CAWSRQGAYGYTF	TGTGCCTGGAGTCGGCAGGGGGCCTATGGCTACACCTTC
TRBD2	17	-	TRBJ2-5	TRBV2	CASSTTGTSGPWETQYF	TGTGCCAGCAGTACCACCGGGACTAGCGGTCCTTGGGAGACCCAGTACTTC
-	15	-	TRBJ2-3	TRBV6-1	CASSGGLHATDTQYF	TGTGCCAGCAGTGGGGGACTCCATGCAACAGATACGCAGTATTTT
TRBD2	16	-	TRBJ2-5	TRBV18	CASSPLSTSGEETQYF	TGTGCCAGCTCACCACTAAGCACTAGCGGGGAAGAGACCCAGTACTTC
-	16	-	TRBJ2-3	TRBV6-5	CASSYSGGQLTDTQYF	TGTGCCAGCAGTTACTCAGGAGGACAGCTCACAGATACGCAGTATTTT
-	13	-	TRBJ1-2	TRBV5-6	CASSPYRDSGYTF	TGTGCCAGCAGCCCTTACAGGGATTCTGGCTACACCTTC
-	15	-	TRBJ1-2	TRBV25-1	CASSDNSRGAKGYTF	TGTGCCAGCAGTGATAACTCTCGGGGGGCGAAGGGCTACACCTTC
-	15	few	TRBJ1-5	TRBV6-5	CASQAGGYSNQPQHF	TGTGCCAGCCAGGCCGGGGGTTATAGCAATCAGCCCCAGCATTTT
-	14	-	TRBJ2-5	TRBV11-2	CASSLNAGQETQYF	TGTGCCAGCAGCTTAAATGCGGGCCAAGAGACCCAGTACTTC
-	15	-	TRBJ1-3	TRBV4-1	CASSQGPSSGNTIYF	TGCGCCAGCAGCCAAGGTCCCAGCTCTGGAAACACCATATATTTT
-	14	-	TRBJ1-5	TRBV28	CASILTRGGQPQHF	TGTGCCAGCATTCTGACCAGGGGAGGGCAGCCCCAGCATTTT
-	14	-	TRBJ1-6	TRBV5-1	CASSSGTVNSPLHF	TGCGCCAGCAGCTCCGGGACTGTCAATTCACCCCTCCACTTT
-	13	-	TRBJ1-1	TRBV5-8	CASSLNEYTEAFF	TGTGCCAGCAGCTTGAATGAGTATACTGAAGCTTTCTTT
-	15	once	TRBJ2-3	TRBV5-1	CASSPQGGGPDTQYF	TGCGCCAGCAGCCCCCAGGGCGGGGGCCCGGATACGCAGTATTTT
TRBD1	14	-	TRBJ1-2	TRBV4-1	CASSHPGTGAGYTF	TGCGCCAGCAGCCACCCCGGGACAGGGGCTGGCTACACCTTC
-	16	-	TRBJ2-3	TRBV15	CATSREVGLSTDTQYF	TGTGCCACCAGCAGAGAAGTGGGACTGAGCACAGATACGCAGTATTTT
-	14	-	TRBJ2-1	TRBV4-3	CASSQVTRPSEQFF	TGCGCCAGCAGCCAAGTAACCAGACCTAGTGAGCAGTTCTTC